The 31 T cell receptor beta chains reported below all come from one sample, sequenced in a study of T cells in Graves' hyperthyroidism and ophthalmopathy. There were TCR beta CDR3 regions amplified from RNA transcripts. HTBI primers were the set used in a first-round RT-PCR of the TCR CDR3. Using its own MiXCR run on the multiplex PCR reads, TCRdb lists one record per CDR3 protein. The sample lists hundreds of thousands of distinct CDR3 sequences; 38% were seen once. Sequenced input: blood. Every receptor here comes from a man aged 18 to 29 with Graves' hyperthyroidism.

This sequence joins TRBV6-1 and TRBJ1-2; unclear D gene. Germline CDR1 is MNHNS and CDR2 is SASEGT. The CDR3 has 14 residues. The V and J ends lost 1 base and 3 bases respectively, with 9 bases between them. This chain's CDR3 is CASSEGREYYGYTF. CDR3 DNA sequence: TGTGCCAGCAGTGAAGGCCGGGAGTACTATGGCTACACCTTC.

This clonotype has only a few counts. V gene TRBV7-9 combines with J gene TRBJ2-5; a possible D gene is TRBD2 (5 bases). This CDR3 contains 14 residues. Deletions cut 7 bases from V and 1 base from J, with 13 bases between. Germline assignment: CDR1 SEHNR and CDR2 FQNEAQ (reference sequence). The CDR3 sequence: CASTPEDFQETQYF. CDR3 nucleotides: TGTGCCAGCACCCCGGAGGACTTCCAAGAGACCCAGTACTTC.

This clonotype was seen ten or more times. The chain employs TRBV29-1 and TRBJ2-5; no clear D. Germline lookup yields CDR1 SQVTM and CDR2 ANQGSEA. There are 12 residues in the CDR3. Trimming took 0 bases from V and 2 from J, leaving 4 bases between them. The CDR3: CSVEEEQETQYF. In DNA form, the CDR3 reads TGCAGCGTTGAAGAAGAGCAAGAGACCCAGTACTTC.

This clonotype was recorded many times. The CDR3 sequence: CAAGGNTEAFF. DNA of the CDR3: TGTGCCGCAGGAGGGAACACTGAAGCTTTCTTT. The V call is TRBV7-8, the J call TRBJ1-1; D is uncertain. The V gene's germline CDR1 is SGHVS and CDR2 FQNEAQ. The V end lost 11 bases, the J end lost 1 base, and 8 bases lay between the germline ends. The CDR3 extends over 11 amino acids.

This clonotype was detected ten times or more. This chain connects TRBV29-1 to TRBJ1-1, with no clear D. Germline assignment: CDR1 SQVTM and CDR2 ANQGSEA. This CDR3 comprises 10 residues. Trimming cost V 5 bases and J 5 bases, with 6 bases left between them. The CDR3 sequence: CSVYDTEAFF. The CDR3 nucleotides are TGCAGCGTTTACGATACTGAAGCTTTCTTT.

This clonotype was found many times. The chain is built from TRBV19 and TRBJ1-2; the D is unclear. Germline V gives CDR1 LNHDA, CDR2 SQIVND (reference sequence). The CDR3 is 13 amino acids. V was cut by 5 bases and J by 4 bases, with 11 bases left in between. The CDR3 protein is CASSPLPSYGYTF. The CDR3 DNA reads TGTGCCAGTAGTCCCTTACCTTCCTATGGCTACACCTTC.

The chain couples TRBV5-1 to TRBJ2-1, with 8 bases aligning to TRBD2. This CDR3 region has 15 residues. CDR1 is SGHRS, CDR2 YFSETQ, per germline. V trimming: 6 bases; J trimming: 6 bases; junction bases outside the gene matches: 11. As DNA, the CDR3 is TGCGCCAGCACCAATGATCCGACTAGCGTCAATGAGCAGTTCTTC. Its protein product is CASTNDPTSVNEQFF.

Details on this clonotype: A much larger clone differs by one base, so this may be a read error. The rearrangement links TRBV10-2 to TRBJ2-5; the D call may be TRBD1 or TRBD2 (5 bases each). The CDR3 is 13 residues long. Germline loops: CDR1 WSHSY, CDR2 SAAADI. CDR3 sequence (DNA): TGCGCCAGCAGTGATTCCGGGGCAGAGACCCAGCACTTC. Amino acid sequence: CASSDSGAETQHF.

This clonotype showed up many times. The chain employs TRBV9 and TRBJ2-5; D not resolved. The CDR3 has 14 amino acids. The germline V and J ends were trimmed by 3 bases and 3 bases, with 12 bases remaining between them. The germline V gene encodes CDR1 SGDLS and CDR2 YYNGEE. The CDR3 region has the DNA TGTGCCAGCAGCGCACCTGACCGGAAAGAGACCCAGTACTTC. Translating gives CASSAPDRKETQYF. Drawing the rest from reference TRBV9 and TRBJ2-5, the complete variable domain is DSGVTQTPKHLITATGQRVTLRCSPRSGDLSVYWYQQSLDQGLQFLIQYYNGEERAKGNILERFSAQQFPDLHSELNLSSLELGDSALYFCASSAPDRKETQYFGPGTRLLVL.

A word on this clonotype: Since a much larger clone is just one base distant, this may be a read error. The conserved phenylalanine or tryptophan is not found at the CDR3 terminus, so this likely reflects a read error. V gene TRBV11-3 combines with J gene TRBJ1-1; the D gene is possibly TRBD1 (6 bases). V lost 8 bases and J lost 6, with 13 bases in between. The CDR3 covers 12 residues. The germline gives CDR1 SGHNT, CDR2 YENEEA. The CDR3 reads CASSQGLAEAFS. The CDR3, as DNA: TGTGCCAGCTCTCAGGGGTTGGCTGAAGCTTTCTCT.

This clonotype appeared many times. The CDR3 reads CASADRGDEKLFF. In DNA, the CDR3 is TGTGCCAGCGCGGACAGGGGTGATGAAAAACTGTTTTTT. The V and J genes are TRBV7-9 and TRBJ1-4, with TRBD1 identical over 9 bases. The CDR3 runs to 13 residues. Germline assignment: CDR1 SEHNR and CDR2 FQNEAQ (reference sequence). With 8 bases clipped from V and 6 bases from J, the junction kept 4 bases outside the gene matches. Full variable domain (remainder filled in from reference TRBV7-9 and TRBJ1-4): DTGVSQNPRHKITKRGQNVTFRCDPISEHNRLYWYRQTLGQGPEFLTYFQNEAQLEKSRLLSDRFSAERPKGSFSTLEIQRTEQGDSAMYLCASADRGDEKLFFGSGTQLSVL.

The table lists this clonotype with many counts. The chain combines TRBV29-1 with TRBJ2-7, with 7 bases that match TRBD1. The CDR3 loop spans 15 amino acids. CDR1 SQVTM and CDR2 ANQGSEA come from the germline V gene. With V trimmed by 0 bases and J by 1 base, 6 bases remained unmatched. The CDR3 is CSVEDGAGGSYEQYF. The CDR3 DNA follows: TGCAGCGTTGAAGATGGGGCAGGGGGATCCTACGAGCAGTACTTC.

This clonotype was observed at least ten times. The chain couples TRBV7-9 to TRBJ2-7; D is unclear. Germline V gene lookup returns CDR1 SEHNR and CDR2 FQNEAQ (reference sequence). V was pared by 2 bases and J by 5 bases, with 7 bases between. This CDR3 region has 12 residues. The CDR3 region has the DNA TGTGCCAGCAGCTTATCCCGTAACGAGCAGTACTTC. Encoded protein: CASSLSRNEQYF. The full variable domain, in which reference TRBV7-9 and TRBJ2-7 provide the parts outside the CDR3, is DTGVSQNPRHKITKRGQNVTFRCDPISEHNRLYWYRQTLGQGPEFLTYFQNEAQLEKSRLLSDRFSAERPKGSFSTLEIQRTEQGDSAMYLCASSLSRNEQYFGPGTRLTVT.

This clonotype was counted at least ten times. V and J are TRBV20-1 and TRBJ2-5; D uncertain. Between the trimmed V and J ends, which lost 2 bases and 4 bases, there was a span of 8 bases. The CDR3 is 12 amino acids. In germline, CDR1 is DFQATT, CDR2 SNEGSKA (reference sequence). Here the CDR3 reads CSARQDPETQYF. CDR3 in DNA: TGCAGTGCTAGACAGGACCCAGAGACCCAGTACTTC.

This clonotype occurred many times. The chain combines TRBV5-1 with TRBJ1-1; the D is unclear. Germline CDR1 reads SGHRS; CDR2 reads YFSETQ. The CDR3 is made up of 16 amino acids. V was trimmed by 0 bases and J by 1 base, leaving 13 bases between them. The CDR3 loop is CASSLGSGDGNTEAFF. CDR3 nucleotide sequence: TGCGCCAGCAGCTTGGGTTCAGGTGACGGGAACACTGAAGCTTTCTTT.

On this clonotype itself: One base away lies a much larger clone, so this may be a sequencing read error. V gene TRBV29-1 combines with J gene TRBJ2-5; 11 nucleotides agree with TRBD2. V lost 8 bases and J lost 5; bases outside the gene matches: 4. The CDR3 sequence is 12 residues long. The V gene's germline CDR1 is SQVTM and CDR2 ANQGSEA. The CDR3 here is CSLRLAGETQYF. The CDR3 coding sequence is TGCAGCCTGAGACTAGCGGGGGAGACCCAGTACTTC. The variable domain in full, with the rest retrieved from reference TRBV29-1 and TRBJ2-5, is SAVISQKPSRDICQRGTSLTIQCQVDSQVTMMFWYRQQPGQSLTLIATANQGSEATYESGFVIDKFPISRPNLTFSTLTVSNMSPEDSSIYLCSLRLAGETQYFGPGTRLLVL.

V and J are TRBV20-1 and TRBJ2-5, with 7 bases aligning to TRBD2. Per germline, CDR1 DFQATT and CDR2 SNEGSKA (reference sequence). Losses at the gene ends were 5 bases for V and 0 bases for J; bases not matched to a gene: 12. The CDR3 consists of 16 residues. CDR3 sequence (DNA): TGCAGTGCTCCCAACAGCGGGGTTTCGTACCAAGAGACCCAGTACTTC. Amino acid sequence: CSAPNSGVSYQETQYF.

With respect to this clonotype: The missing conserved phenylalanine or tryptophan at the end of this CDR3 makes a read error likely. Because the CDR3's place on the DNA is in doubt, the DNA is left out and the CDR3 is given as listed by TCRdb. The gene calls are TRBV19 and TRBJ1-2. Termini included, the CDR3 measures 8 amino acids. Germline V CDR1 and CDR2: LNHDA, SQIVND (reference sequence). The CDR3 spells CATEGDSY.

This clonotype showed up just once. The CDR3 protein is CASSFATSPDQETQYF. In DNA, the CDR3 is TGTGCCAGCAGTTTTGCGACTAGCCCGGACCAAGAGACCCAGTACTTC. The J gene is TRBJ2-5, the V gene TRBV7-9, with 7 bases that match TRBD2. Per germline, CDR1 SEHNR and CDR2 FQNEAQ (reference sequence). The CDR3 extends over 16 amino acids. The junction had 10 bases not matched to a gene; V was cut back by 6 bases and J by 0 bases.

Comments on this clonotype: An end of the junction differs from the germline gene, which may be a read error. The chain is built from TRBV7-8 and TRBJ2-6; perhaps D is TRBD1 or TRBD2 (5 bases each). Germline values: CDR1 SGHVS, CDR2 FQNEAQ. The CDR3 has 16 amino acids. The CDR3 loop is CAGSLKGSSGANVLTF. For the CDR3, the DNA is TGTGCCGGCAGCTTAAAGGGGAGCTCTGGGGCCAACGTCCTGACTTTC.

Many counts were recorded for this clonotype. At one of its ends the junction is not consistent with the germline gene, which may arise from a read error. The genes are TRBV5-1 and TRBJ2-5; a weak D match, TRBD1 (5 bases). Germline CDR1 SGHRS, CDR2 YFSETQ. The CDR3 spans 13 residues. The CDR3 DNA reads as TGTGCCAGCAGCTTGTCGCAGGGAGAGACCCAGTACTTC. This translates into CASSLSQGETQYF.

This clonotype was observed many times. The V and J genes are TRBV29-1 and TRBJ1-4; D remains ambiguous. CDR1 and CDR2 (germline): SQVTM, ANQGSEA. This CDR3 has 12 residues. Trimming shortened V by 7 bases and J by 6 bases, and 12 bases separated the two germline ends. This chain's CDR3 is CSAQGSDEKLFF. CDR3 DNA sequence: TGCAGCGCCCAAGGGTCCGATGAAAAACTGTTTTTT.

This clonotype was counted between two and nine times. The J gene is TRBJ2-7, the V gene TRBV15, with 11 bases identical to TRBD2. V was pared by 3 bases and J by 4 bases, with 11 bases of the junction left unmatched. Per germline, CDR1 LNHNV and CDR2 YYDKDF (reference sequence). There are 17 residues in the CDR3. CDR3 in amino acids: CATSSIAGGPVTYEQYF. CDR3 nucleotides: TGTGCCACCAGCAGCATAGCGGGGGGGCCGGTAACTTACGAGCAGTACTTC.

This clonotype was counted ten times or more. The CDR3 loop is CASRRTEYTEAFF. The CDR3 DNA is TGCGCCAGCAGGCGGACTGAGTACACTGAAGCTTTCTTT. The chain employs TRBV10-2 and TRBJ1-1, with D unclear. The germline V gene has CDR1 WSHSY and CDR2 SAAADI. The CDR3 runs 13 residues. Trimming stripped 6 bases from V and 3 bases from J, with 11 bases between.

A remark on this clonotype: One junction end does not reproduce the germline sequence, and a read error may be involved. This sequence joins TRBV5-8 and TRBJ2-7; D may be TRBD1 or TRBD2 (5 bases each). CDR1 and CDR2 (germline): SGHTS, YDEGEE. The CDR3 totals 13 residues. The CDR3 here is CASGLVWGYEQYF. CDR3 DNA: TGTGCCAGCGGCTTGGTGTGGGGGTACGAGCAGTACTTC.

This chain joins TRBV15 and TRBJ2-3; D unclear. Germline V gene data show CDR1 as LNHNV and CDR2 as YYDKDF (reference sequence). There are 15 residues in the CDR3. The V end was cut by 6 bases, the J end by 2 bases, with 15 bases between. Here the CDR3 reads CATSIGEGNTDTQYF. In DNA form, the CDR3 reads TGTGCCACCAGTATTGGGGAAGGGAACACAGATACGCAGTATTTT.

This clonotype was detected only a few times. CDR3 DNA sequence: TGCGCCAGCAGCCAAGATCAAGGGGCGCGCGGCTACACCTTC. Its protein is CASSQDQGARGYTF. V and J are TRBV4-1 and TRBJ1-2; a weak D match, TRBD1 (5 bases). The length of the CDR3 is 14 residues. With 0 bases removed from V and 8 bases from J, the gap between germline ends came to 13 bases. Germline V gene data show CDR1 as MGHRA and CDR2 as YSYEKL.

This clonotype showed up just a few times. This chain uses TRBV12-3 or TRBV12-4 with TRBJ2-7; D possibly corresponds to TRBD2 (5 bases). V was shortened by 4 bases and J by 7 bases, with 23 bases between the two germline ends. CDR3 size: 16 residues. CDR3 coding DNA: TGTGCCAGCAGTTCCCCGAGGGAGACCGAGTCGCGGGAGCAGTACTTC. It yields the protein CASSSPRETESREQYF.

As regards this clonotype: A much larger clone sits a single nucleotide away, making a read error possible. CDR3 bases: TGCAGCGTTGAAGGGATAAACTCCTACGAGCAGTACTTC. It specifies CSVEGINSYEQYF. This sequence joins TRBV29-1 and TRBJ2-7; the D is unclear. Germline CDR1 is SQVTM and CDR2 is ANQGSEA. This CDR3 is built from 13 residues. Trimming removed 1 base at V and 0 bases at J, with 7 bases between.

Ten or more counts support this clonotype. The chain couples TRBV5-1 to TRBJ1-6; D gene ambiguous. Germline V lookup: CDR1 SGHRS, CDR2 YFSETQ. Between the trimmed V and J ends, which lost 0 bases and 9 bases, there was a span of 10 bases. The CDR3 extends over 14 amino acids. This CDR3 is CASSLEGRSSPLHF. DNA for the CDR3: TGCGCCAGCAGCTTGGAGGGTAGGAGTTCACCCCTCCACTTT.

This clonotype was detected ten times or more. CDR3 region: CASSLDWGPGNTIYF. CDR3 coding DNA: TGTGCCAGCAGCTTAGATTGGGGCCCTGGAAACACCATATATTTT. V usage is TRBV7-9 and J usage is TRBJ1-3; a possible D gene is TRBD1 (5 bases). V lost 1 base to trimming and J lost 2 bases, with 9 bases between them. The germline V gene encodes CDR1 SEHNR and CDR2 FQNEAQ (reference sequence). The CDR3 has 15 residues.